The 30 T cell receptor beta chains below come from one sample, sequenced in a study of early T cells in non-severe SARS-CoV-2 infection. One entry per CDR3 protein, called by TCRdb with MiXCR from the 5' RACE reads. The sample includes approximately 97,000 distinct CDR3 sequences, 11% seen only once; the top ten take around 4.6%. The material sequenced was whole blood, taken at baseline. Every receptor here comes from an adult who was a healthcare worker with PCR-confirmed SARS-CoV-2 infection or an uninfected control (not recorded which).

On this clonotype itself: One end of the junction varies from germline; a read error may be responsible. This chain uses TRBV12-3 or TRBV12-4 with TRBJ2-6, with D hard to call. The CDR3 runs 13 residues. The CDR3 protein is CAGSDSGANVLTF. Here the CDR3 DNA reads TGTGCCGGCAGTGACTCTGGGGCCAACGTCCTGACTTTC.

This clonotype was detected only a few times. The chain carries TRBV18 and TRBJ1-5; weak D call: TRBD1 (5 bases). CDR3 length: 14 residues. Trimming stripped 2 bases from V and 2 bases from J, with 7 bases between. CDR1 KGHSH and CDR2 LQKENI come from the germline V gene. CDR3 coding DNA: TGTGCCAGCTCACCAGCGGGGGGCAATCAGCCCCAGCATTTT. Its protein product is CASSPAGGNQPQHF.

This clonotype was recorded at least ten times. J is TRBJ1-1 and V is TRBV29-1; no reliable D call. V lost 3 bases to trimming and J lost 0 bases, with 5 bases between them. CDR3 size: 12 residues. Germline assignment: CDR1 SQVTM and CDR2 ANQGSEA. The CDR3 DNA sequence: TGCAGCGTTGATGGCCTGAACACTGAAGCTTTCTTT. Translation: CSVDGLNTEAFF. Based on the CDR3 plus reference TRBV29-1 and TRBJ1-1, the full variable domain is SAVISQKPSRDICQRGTSLTIQCQVDSQVTMMFWYRQQPGQSLTLIATANQGSEATYESGFVIDKFPISRPNLTFSTLTVSNMSPEDSSIYLCSVDGLNTEAFFGQGTRLTVV.

The table lists this clonotype with many counts. V gene TRBV29-1 combines with J gene TRBJ1-2; 8 bases are a match to TRBD1. The CDR3 totals 14 residues. Looked up from germline, CDR1 is SQVTM and CDR2 is ANQGSEA. J was trimmed by 4 bases and V by 7 bases; bases with no gene match: 11. CDR3 amino acids: CSATQGAQSYGYTF. DNA for the CDR3: TGCAGCGCCACTCAGGGGGCGCAGAGCTATGGCTACACCTTC.

In this sample, this clonotype turned up a few times. The rearrangement links TRBV19 to TRBJ2-1; 8 bases are a match to TRBD1. The CDR3 runs to 16 residues. V shed 4 bases and J 7 bases; nucleotides not matched to a gene: 12. Germline lookup yields CDR1 LNHDA and CDR2 SQIVND (reference sequence). CDR3 region: CASSTQGVGGRNEQFF. As DNA, the CDR3 is TGTGCCAGTAGTACACAGGGGGTCGGCGGACGGAATGAGCAGTTCTTC.

The V gene is TRBV10-2, the J gene TRBJ2-1, with 8 bases aligning to TRBD2. The CDR3 spans 15 residues. Trimming cost V 6 bases and J 4 bases; bases outside gene matches: 8. Germline CDR1 and CDR2: WSHSY and SAAADI. The DNA of the CDR3 is TGCGCCAGCAGCGTCGAGCGGGAGACTTACAATGAGCAGTTCTTC. This codes for CASSVERETYNEQFF.

This clonotype occurred a few times. The chain has TRBV20-1 and TRBJ2-3, with D hard to call. Trimming cost V 6 bases and J 2 bases, with 9 bases left between them. CDR1 and CDR2 (germline): DFQATT, SNEGSKA (reference sequence). The CDR3 consists of 12 residues. This CDR3 reads CSARPSTDTQYF. The CDR3 nucleotides read TGCAGTGCAAGACCTTCCACAGATACGCAGTATTTT.

The sample holds many counts of this clonotype. J is TRBJ2-2 and V is TRBV19; 7 nucleotides agree with TRBD1. CDR3 length equals 14 residues. V lost 7 bases and J lost 4; bases outside the gene matches: 6. Germline-derived CDR1 and CDR2 are LNHDA and SQIVND (reference sequence). The CDR3 region is CASTPGQLTGELFF. DNA of the CDR3: TGTGCCAGTACCCCGGGACAGCTCACCGGGGAGCTGTTTTTT.

This rearrangement joins TRBV11-1 to TRBJ2-7, with 7 bases aligning to TRBD2. Germline V lookup: CDR1 SGHAT, CDR2 FQDESV (reference sequence). The junction had 1 base not matched to a gene; V was cut back by 5 bases and J by 3 bases. The length of the CDR3 is 12 residues. As DNA, the CDR3 is TGTGCCAGCAGCCCGGGGGGCTACGAGCAGTACTTC. Translation gives CASSPGGYEQYF.

The J gene is TRBJ2-7, the V gene TRBV5-1; D uncertain. Germline lookup yields CDR1 SGHRS and CDR2 YFSETQ. The V and J ends lost 5 bases and 2 bases respectively, with 11 bases between them. The CDR3 is 13 residues long. For the CDR3, the DNA is TGCGCCAGCAGTCGAGAGAGGACCTACGAGCAGTACTTC. This sequence encodes CASSRERTYEQYF. Combining the CDR3 with reference TRBV5-1 and TRBJ2-7 gives the whole variable domain KAGVTQTPRYLIKTRGQQVTLSCSPISGHRSVSWYQQTPGQGLQFLFEYFSETQRNKGNFPGRFSGRQFSNSRSEMNVSTLELGDSALYLCASSRERTYEQYFGPGTRLTVT.

The V call is TRBV20-1, the J call TRBJ2-1; 7 bases match TRBD1. The CDR3 covers 15 residues. CDR1 and CDR2 from the germline V gene are DFQATT and SNEGSKA (reference sequence). V trimming: 0 bases; J trimming: 2 bases; junction bases outside the gene matches: 4. CDR3 sequence (DNA): TGCAGTGCTAGAGATTACAGGGGTGCCTACAATGAGCAGTTCTTC. Amino acids: CSARDYRGAYNEQFF.

This clonotype showed up many times. The chain has TRBV5-1 and TRBJ2-1; no definite D call. Trimming removed 0 bases at V and 8 bases at J, with 12 bases between. The CDR3 covers 14 residues. CDR1 is SGHRS and CDR2 is YFSETQ in the germline V gene. The CDR3 region is CASSLVDADDEQFF. CDR3 bases: TGCGCCAGCAGCTTGGTAGACGCGGATGATGAGCAGTTCTTC.

The chain combines TRBV6-2 or TRBV6-3 with TRBJ2-3; perhaps TRBD2 as D (6 bases). Germline loops: CDR1 MNHEY, CDR2 SVGEGT. V was pared by 4 bases and J by 6 bases, with 17 bases between. The CDR3 consists of 15 residues. CDR3 region: CASSFLSSEEDTQYF. For the CDR3, the DNA is TGTGCCAGCAGTTTCCTTTCTAGCGAGGAGGATACGCAGTATTTT.

V and J are TRBV5-1 and TRBJ2-7; the D gene is possibly TRBD2 (5 bases). The CDR3 loop spans 12 amino acids. V was trimmed by 2 bases and J by 5 bases, leaving 8 bases between them. CDR1 and CDR2 (germline): SGHRS, YFSETQ. CDR3 in DNA: TGCGCCAGCAGCTTTGAGGGCGACGAGCAGTACTTC. This sequence encodes CASSFEGDEQYF.

This clonotype was observed a handful of times. This chain joins TRBV7-6 and TRBJ2-1; 9 bases agree with TRBD2. Germline V gene data show CDR1 as SGHVS and CDR2 as FNYEAQ. Trimming took 7 bases from V and 5 from J; bases not matched to a gene: 9. The CDR3 has 15 amino acids. The CDR3, as DNA: TGTGCCAGCACCTTTTTTAGCGGGAGTGACAATGAGCAGTTCTTC. Residues: CASTFFSGSDNEQFF.

V gene TRBV11-1 combines with J gene TRBJ2-1, with 8 bases identical to TRBD1. This CDR3 comprises 14 residues. The germline V gene encodes CDR1 SGHAT and CDR2 FQDESV (reference sequence). The junction had 7 bases not matched to a gene; V was cut back by 5 bases and J by 7 bases. CDR3 residues: CASSEGQAGNEQFF. In DNA, the CDR3 is TGTGCCAGCAGCGAGGGACAGGCGGGAAATGAGCAGTTCTTC.

This clonotype has a handful of counts. This chain joins TRBV3-1 and TRBJ2-3, with 11 bases matching TRBD2. J was trimmed by 6 bases and V by 3 bases; bases with no gene match: 8. The length of the CDR3 is 16 residues. Germline V gives CDR1 LGHDT, CDR2 YNNKEL (reference sequence). CDR3 loop: CASSQGLAGGLDTQYF. The CDR3 DNA is TGTGCCAGCAGCCAGGGCTTAGCGGGGGGGCTGGATACGCAGTATTTT.

The rearrangement uses TRBV6-5 and TRBJ2-7, with 14 nucleotides matching TRBD2. Germline V gives CDR1 MNHEY, CDR2 SVGAGI. V lost 5 bases to trimming and J lost 9 bases; unmatched junction nucleotides: 9. CDR3 length equals 15 residues. The CDR3 DNA reads as TGTGCCAGCAGTAATTCCGGGACTAGCGGGAGTTGGCAGTACTTC. It specifies CASSNSGTSGSWQYF.

The chain recombines TRBV7-2 with TRBJ2-7; D not resolved. CDR3 length: 13 amino acids. Germline CDR1 reads SGHTA; CDR2 reads FQGNSA. Trimming left V 5 bases short and J 3 bases short, with 11 bases between. The CDR3 nucleotides are TGTGCCAGCAGCGCCGACCTATACTACGAGCAGTACTTC. Residues: CASSADLYYEQYF.

This clonotype was detected a few times. The chain couples TRBV6-6 to TRBJ1-1; D ambiguous. Trimming removed 0 bases from V and 0 bases from J, with 11 bases in between. The CDR3 loop spans 16 amino acids. The germline gives CDR1 MNHNY, CDR2 SVGAGI (reference sequence). The CDR3 DNA is TGTGCCAGCAGTTACTCCATCACTCTAATGAACACTGAAGCTTTCTTT. It encodes CASSYSITLMNTEAFF.

This clonotype has at least ten counts. The chain joins TRBV27 to TRBJ2-3, with D perhaps matching TRBD1 (6 bases). Trimming left V 2 bases short and J 0 bases short, with 9 bases between. The CDR3 runs to 15 residues. Germline values: CDR1 MNHEY, CDR2 SMNVEV (reference sequence). The CDR3 region has the DNA TGTGCCAGCAGTTTAAGGACAGCTAGCACAGATACGCAGTATTTT. This translates into CASSLRTASTDTQYF.

The chain employs TRBV29-1 and TRBJ2-3, with D possibly matching TRBD2 (7 bases). Trimming left V 6 bases short and J 2 bases short, with 15 bases between. The CDR3 consists of 14 residues. Germline CDR1 reads SQVTM; CDR2 reads ANQGSEA. The CDR3 bases are TGCAGCGTCCTGAGGGGGGGTTTCACAGATACGCAGTATTTT. The encoded protein is CSVLRGGFTDTQYF.

This clonotype was recorded a few times. V gene TRBV6-5 combines with J gene TRBJ1-3; 10 bases align to TRBD1. The CDR3 runs 13 residues. With 8 bases clipped from V and 2 bases from J, the junction kept 0 bases outside the gene matches. Germline V gene sequence: CDR1 MNHEY, CDR2 SVGAGI. CDR3 residues: CASGQGAGNTIYF. DNA for the CDR3: TGTGCCAGCGGACAGGGGGCTGGAAACACCATATATTTT.

This clonotype was recorded many times. J is TRBJ1-6 and V is TRBV12-5; D is unclear. V dropped 1 base and J dropped 13 bases, with 11 bases sitting between them. The CDR3 loop spans 13 amino acids. Germline loops: CDR1 LGHNT, CDR2 FRNRAP. Here the CDR3 reads CASGLGPYEPLHF. CDR3 nucleotide sequence: TGTGCTAGTGGTTTGGGACCCTATGAGCCCCTCCACTTT.

This clonotype was seen many times. The rearrangement links TRBV6-5 to TRBJ1-5; D uncertain. The V and J ends lost 0 bases and 0 bases respectively, with 12 bases between them. CDR1 and CDR2 from the germline V gene are MNHEY and SVGAGI. The CDR3 runs to 17 residues. The CDR3 nucleotides read TGTGCCAGCAGTTACTCGATATATACAGCTAGCAATCAGCCCCAGCATTTT. Protein: CASSYSIYTASNQPQHF.

The rearrangement uses TRBV5-4 and TRBJ2-3; D is undetermined. V lost 0 bases, J lost 5 bases, and 4 bases lay in between. Germline V CDR1 and CDR2: SGHNT, YYREEE (reference sequence). The CDR3 runs to 12 residues. The CDR3 nucleotides read TGTGCCAGCAGCTTGGACGGAGATACGCAGTATTTT. It is translated as CASSLDGDTQYF.

This clonotype was detected ten times or more. The chain has TRBV11-2 and TRBJ1-2; 7 bases fit TRBD1. The V gene's germline CDR1 is SGHAT and CDR2 FQNNGV. The V segment lost 5 bases and the J segment 5 bases; nucleotides outside the gene matches: 11. This CDR3 has 15 amino acids. Here the CDR3 reads CASSGMRGRRYGYTF. CDR3 sequence (DNA): TGTGCCAGCAGCGGGATGAGGGGGCGTCGATATGGCTACACCTTC.

This clonotype has at least ten counts. The chain links TRBV27 to TRBJ2-7; D gene unclear. Trimming shortened V by 0 bases and J by 4 bases, and 7 bases separated the two germline ends. The CDR3 is 13 residues long. CDR1 MNHEY and CDR2 SMNVEV come from the germline V gene (reference sequence). CDR3 sequence: CASSLSGGYEQYF. For the CDR3, the DNA is TGTGCCAGCAGTTTATCCGGCGGTTACGAGCAGTACTTC.

A few counts support this clonotype. This chain joins TRBV20-1 and TRBJ2-1; tentative D call: TRBD2 (7 bases). V shed 3 bases and J shed 2 bases, with 17 bases lying between them. CDR1 is DFQATT, CDR2 SNEGSKA, per germline (reference sequence). CDR3 length: 16 residues. The CDR3 region is CSARGGGSQAYNEQFF. Here the CDR3 DNA reads TGCAGTGCTAGGGGGGGCGGGAGCCAGGCCTACAATGAGCAGTTCTTC.

This clonotype was observed a handful of times. The V and J genes are TRBV2 and TRBJ1-6, with D unresolved. Trimming removed 2 bases from V and 1 base from J, with 6 bases in between. CDR3 length: 15 residues. The germline V gene has CDR1 SNHLY and CDR2 FYNNEI. Here the CDR3 reads CASSEQLSYNSPLHF. Written as DNA, the CDR3 is TGTGCCAGCAGTGAACAGCTTTCCTATAATTCACCCCTCCACTTT.